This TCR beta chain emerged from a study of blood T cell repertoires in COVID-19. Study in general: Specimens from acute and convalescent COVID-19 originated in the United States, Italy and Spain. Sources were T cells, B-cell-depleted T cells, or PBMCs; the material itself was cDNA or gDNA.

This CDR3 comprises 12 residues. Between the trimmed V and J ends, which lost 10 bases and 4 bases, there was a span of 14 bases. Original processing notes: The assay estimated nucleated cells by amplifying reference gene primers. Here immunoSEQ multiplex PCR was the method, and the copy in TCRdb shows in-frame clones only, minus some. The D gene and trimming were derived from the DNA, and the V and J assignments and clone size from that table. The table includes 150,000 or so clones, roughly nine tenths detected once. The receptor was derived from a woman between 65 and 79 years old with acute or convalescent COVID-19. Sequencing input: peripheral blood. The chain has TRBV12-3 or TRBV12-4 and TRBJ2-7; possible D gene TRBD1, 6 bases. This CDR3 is CATRDTHYEQYF. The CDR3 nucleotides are TGTGCCACTAGGGACACACATTACGAGCAGTACTTC.